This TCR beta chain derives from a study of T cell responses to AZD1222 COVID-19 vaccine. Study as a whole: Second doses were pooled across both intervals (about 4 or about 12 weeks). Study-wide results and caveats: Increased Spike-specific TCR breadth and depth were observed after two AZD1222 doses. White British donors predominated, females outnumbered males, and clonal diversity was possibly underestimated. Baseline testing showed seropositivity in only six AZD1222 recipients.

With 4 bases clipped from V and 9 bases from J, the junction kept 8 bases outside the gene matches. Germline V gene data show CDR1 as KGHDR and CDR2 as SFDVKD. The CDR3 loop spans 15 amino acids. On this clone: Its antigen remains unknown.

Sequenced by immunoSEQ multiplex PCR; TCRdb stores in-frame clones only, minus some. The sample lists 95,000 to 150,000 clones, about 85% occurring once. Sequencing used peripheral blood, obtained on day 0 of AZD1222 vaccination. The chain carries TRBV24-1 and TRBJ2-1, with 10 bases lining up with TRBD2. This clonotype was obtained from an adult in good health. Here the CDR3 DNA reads TGTGCCACCAGTGACCAAGCGGGGGGGTCCGGTGAGCAGTTCTTC. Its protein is CATSDQAGGSGEQFF.